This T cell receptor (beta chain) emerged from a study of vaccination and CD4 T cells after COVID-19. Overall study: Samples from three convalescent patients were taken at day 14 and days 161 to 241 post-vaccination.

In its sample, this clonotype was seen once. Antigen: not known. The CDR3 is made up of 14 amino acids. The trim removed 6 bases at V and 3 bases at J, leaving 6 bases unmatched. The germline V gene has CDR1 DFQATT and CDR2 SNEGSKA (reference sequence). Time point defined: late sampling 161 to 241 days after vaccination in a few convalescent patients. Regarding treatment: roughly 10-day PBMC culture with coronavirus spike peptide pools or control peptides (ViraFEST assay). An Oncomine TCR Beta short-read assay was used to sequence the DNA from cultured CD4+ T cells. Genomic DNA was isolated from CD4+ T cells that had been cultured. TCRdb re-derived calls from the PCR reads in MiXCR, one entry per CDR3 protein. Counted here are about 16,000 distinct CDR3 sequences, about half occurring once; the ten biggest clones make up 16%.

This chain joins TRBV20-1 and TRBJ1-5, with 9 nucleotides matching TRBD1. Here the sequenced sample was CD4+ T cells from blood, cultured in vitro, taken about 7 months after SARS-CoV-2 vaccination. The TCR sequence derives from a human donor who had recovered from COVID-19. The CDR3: CSARRTGVNQPQHF. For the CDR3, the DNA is TGCAGTGCCAGACGGACAGGGGTCAATCAGCCCCAGCATTTT.